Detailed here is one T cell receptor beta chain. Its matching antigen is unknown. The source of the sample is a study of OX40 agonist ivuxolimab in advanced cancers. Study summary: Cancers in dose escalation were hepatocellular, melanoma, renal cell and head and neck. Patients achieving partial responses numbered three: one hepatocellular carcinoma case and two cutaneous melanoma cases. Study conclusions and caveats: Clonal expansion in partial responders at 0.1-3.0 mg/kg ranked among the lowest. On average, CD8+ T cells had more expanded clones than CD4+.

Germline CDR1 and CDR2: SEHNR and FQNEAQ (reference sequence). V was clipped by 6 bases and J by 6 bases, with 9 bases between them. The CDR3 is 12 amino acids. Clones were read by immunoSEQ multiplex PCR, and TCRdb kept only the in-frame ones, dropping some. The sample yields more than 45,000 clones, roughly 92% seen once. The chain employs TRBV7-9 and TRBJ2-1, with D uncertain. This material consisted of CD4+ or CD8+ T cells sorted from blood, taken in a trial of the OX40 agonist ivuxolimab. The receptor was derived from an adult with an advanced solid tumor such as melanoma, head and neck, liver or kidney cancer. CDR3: CASRGKVNEQFF. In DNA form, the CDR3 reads TGTGCCAGCAGGGGGAAGGTCAATGAGCAGTTCTTC.